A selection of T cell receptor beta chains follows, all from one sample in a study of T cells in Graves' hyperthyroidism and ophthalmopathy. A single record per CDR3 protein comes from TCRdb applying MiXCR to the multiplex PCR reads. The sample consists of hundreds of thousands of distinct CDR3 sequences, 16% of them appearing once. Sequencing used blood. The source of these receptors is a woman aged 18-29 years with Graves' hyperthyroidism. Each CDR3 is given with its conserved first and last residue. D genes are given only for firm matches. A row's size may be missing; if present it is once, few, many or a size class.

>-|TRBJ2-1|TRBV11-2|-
CASSLQRNNEQFF
TGTGCCAGCAGCTTACAGAGAAACAATGAGCAGTTCTTC
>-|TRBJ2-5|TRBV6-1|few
CASNRDQAEETQYF
TGTGCCAGCAACCGGGACCAGGCGGAGGAGACCCAGTACTTC
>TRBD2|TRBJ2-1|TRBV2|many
CASSLTSVEQFF
TGTGCCAGCAGCCTTACTAGCGTTGAGCAGTTCTTC
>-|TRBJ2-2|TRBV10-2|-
CASRSLPTGQNTGELFF
TGCGCCAGCCGAAGTTTACCGACGGGACAGAACACCGGGGAGCTGTTTTTT
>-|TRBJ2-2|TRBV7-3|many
CASSFVSGELFF
TGTGCCAGCAGCTTCGTTAGCGGGGAGCTGTTTTTT
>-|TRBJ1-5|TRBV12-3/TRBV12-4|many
CASSSDSGGQPQHF
TGTGCCAGCAGTTCCGACAGCGGCGGGCAGCCCCAGCATTTT
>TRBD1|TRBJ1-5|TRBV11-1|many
CASSRDRAQPQHF
TGTGCCAGCAGCCGGGACAGGGCTCAGCCCCAGCATTTT
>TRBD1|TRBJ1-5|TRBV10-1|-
CASKWGQNSNQPQHF
TGCGCCAGCAAATGGGGACAGAATAGCAATCAGCCCCAGCATTTT
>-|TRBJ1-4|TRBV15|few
CATSSYRDEKLFF
TGTGCCACCAGCAGCTACAGGGATGAAAAACTGTTTTTT
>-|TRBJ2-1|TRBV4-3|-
CASSQDIPYEQFF
TGCGCCAGCAGCCAAGACATCCCCTATGAGCAGTTCTTC
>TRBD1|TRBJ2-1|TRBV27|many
CASIPTGTSSYNEQFF
TGTGCCAGCATTCCGACAGGGACAAGCTCCTACAATGAGCAGTTCTTC
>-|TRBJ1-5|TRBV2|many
CASSVERENQPQHF
TGTGCCAGCAGTGTCGAGAGGGAGAATCAGCCCCAGCATTTT
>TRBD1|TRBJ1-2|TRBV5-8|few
CASSLGDFRDRVGYGYTF
TGTGCCAGCAGCCTTGGTGACTTCCGGGACAGGGTAGGCTATGGCTACACCTTC
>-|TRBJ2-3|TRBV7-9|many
CASSSLVRGTDTQYF
TGTGCCAGCAGCTCACTGGTCCGGGGCACAGATACGCAGTATTTT
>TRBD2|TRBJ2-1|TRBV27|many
CASSLSLAGGGREQFF
TGTGCCAGCAGTTTATCGCTAGCGGGAGGAGGACGTGAGCAGTTCTTC
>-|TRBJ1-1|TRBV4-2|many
CASSAQAVRNTEAFF
TGTGCCTCATCGGCACAGGCTGTGAGGAACACTGAAGCTTTCTTT
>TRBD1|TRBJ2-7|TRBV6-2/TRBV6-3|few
CASTSGLRDSEHEQYF
TGTGCCAGCACCTCTGGGCTCCGGGACAGCGAGCACGAGCAGTACTTC
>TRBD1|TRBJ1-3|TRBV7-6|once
CASSSPGQATSGNTIYF
TGTGCCAGCAGCTCGCCGGGACAGGCCACCTCTGGAAACACCATATATTTT
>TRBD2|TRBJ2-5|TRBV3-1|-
CASSSQLTSGGIQYF
TGTGCCAGCAGCAGTCAACTAACTAGCGGGGGAATCCAGTACTTC
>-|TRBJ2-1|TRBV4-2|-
CASSLDGTPLNEQFF
TGTGCCAGCAGCCTGGACGGGACCCCGCTCAATGAGCAGTTCTTC
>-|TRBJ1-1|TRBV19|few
CASSAGRKINTEAFF
TGTGCCAGTAGTGCAGGACGGAAGATAAACACTGAAGCTTTCTTT
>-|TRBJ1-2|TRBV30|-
CAWSVGGAAYGYTF
TGTGCCTGGAGTGTGGGGGGGGCCGCCTATGGCTACACCTTC
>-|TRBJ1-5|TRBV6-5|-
CASSYTQKEHQPQHF
TGTGCCAGCAGTTACACACAGAAAGAACACCAGCCCCAGCATTTT
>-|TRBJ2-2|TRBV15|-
CATSKGGNTGELFF
TGTGCCACCAGCAAGGGGGGGAACACCGGGGAGCTGTTTTTT
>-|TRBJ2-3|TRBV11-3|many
CASSPAGGGGTDTQYF
TGTGCCAGCAGTCCTGCCGGGGGTGGGGGCACAGATACGCAGTATTTT
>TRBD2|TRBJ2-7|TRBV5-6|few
CASSSKWTSSFDEQYF
TGTGCCAGCAGCTCAAAATGGACTAGCTCCTTCGACGAGCAGTACTTC
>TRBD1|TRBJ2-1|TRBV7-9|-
CASSRRVPQPGQSYNEQFF
TGTGCCAGCAGCAGGAGAGTACCGCAACCGGGACAGAGTTACAATGAGCAGTTCTTC
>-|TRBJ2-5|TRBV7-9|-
CASSLGGGGPYF
TGTGCCAGCAGCTTAGGAGGAGGGGGCCCCTACTTC
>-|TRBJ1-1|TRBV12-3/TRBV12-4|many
CASSLSATVNTEAFF
TGTGCCAGCAGCTTATCGGCGACGGTGAACACTGAAGCTTTCTTT
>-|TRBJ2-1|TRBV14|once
CASSHGPGGYNEQFF
TGTGCCAGCAGCCACGGGCCGGGCGGGTACAATGAGCAGTTCTTC
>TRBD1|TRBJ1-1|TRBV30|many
CAWTLWDRGTEAFF
TGTGCCTGGACCCTGTGGGACAGGGGCACTGAAGCTTTCTTT
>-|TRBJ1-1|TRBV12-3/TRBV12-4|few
CASRLGQNTEAFF
TGTGCCAGCAGACTGGGACAGAACACTGAAGCTTTCTTT
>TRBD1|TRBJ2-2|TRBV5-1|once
CASSRQGTETGELFF
TGCGCCAGCAGCCGGCAGGGGACAGAAACCGGGGAGCTGTTTTTT
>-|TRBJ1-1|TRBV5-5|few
CASSLAMGTEAFF
TGTGCCAGCAGCTTAGCTATGGGAACTGAAGCTTTCTTT
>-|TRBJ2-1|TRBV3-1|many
CASSRGNYNEQFF
TGTGCCAGCAGCCGGGGTAACTACAATGAGCAGTTCTTC
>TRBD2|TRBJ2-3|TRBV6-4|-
CASSDRGGAGTTDTQYF
TGTGCCAGCAGTGACCGCGGGGGGGCCGGTACGACAGATACGCAGTATTTT
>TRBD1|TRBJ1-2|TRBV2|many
CASSGDRSNYGYTF
TGTGCCAGCAGTGGGGACAGATCTAACTATGGCTACACCTTC
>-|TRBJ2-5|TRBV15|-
CATSDRRTAQETQYF
TGTGCCACCAGCGATAGAAGGACAGCCCAAGAGACCCAGTACTTC
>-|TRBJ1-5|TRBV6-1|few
CASAGNQPQHF
TGTGCCAGCGCAGGGAATCAGCCCCAGCATTTT
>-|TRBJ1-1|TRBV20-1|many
CSARALGGLNTEAFF
TGCAGTGCTAGAGCGCTGGGAGGGCTGAACACTGAAGCTTTCTTT
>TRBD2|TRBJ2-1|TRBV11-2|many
CASSLTPSGKRGGEQFF
TGTGCCAGCAGCTTAACCCCTAGCGGGAAGCGGGGGGGTGAGCAGTTCTTC
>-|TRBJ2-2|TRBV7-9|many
CASAIWDTGELFF
TGTGCCAGCGCAATATGGGACACCGGGGAGCTGTTTTTT
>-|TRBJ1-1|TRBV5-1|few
CASSFRAGDYTEAFF
TGCGCCAGCAGCTTCCGGGCAGGAGACTACACTGAAGCTTTCTTT
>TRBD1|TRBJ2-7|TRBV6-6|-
CASSYEDRGYYEQYF
TGTGCCAGCAGTTACGAGGACAGGGGGTACTACGAGCAGTACTTC
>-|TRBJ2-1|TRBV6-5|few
CASSYSGVISSHNEQFF
TGTGCCAGCAGTTACTCGGGAGTAATAAGCAGCCACAATGAGCAGTTCTTC
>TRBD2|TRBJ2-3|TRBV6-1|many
CASRTSATDTQYF
TGTGCCAGCCGGACTAGCGCAACAGATACGCAGTATTTT
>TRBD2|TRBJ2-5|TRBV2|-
CASSERELAGETQYF
TGTGCCAGCAGTGAACGGGAACTAGCGGGAGAGACCCAGTACTTC
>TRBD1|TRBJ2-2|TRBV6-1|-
CASRNLKGTGAPGELFF
TGTGCCAGCAGAAACCTTAAAGGGACAGGGGCCCCCGGGGAGCTGTTTTTT
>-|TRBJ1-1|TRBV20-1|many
CSVTGANWFEAFF
TGCAGTGTAACGGGGGCGAATTGGTTTGAAGCTTTCTTT
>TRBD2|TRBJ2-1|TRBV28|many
CASLSSSGTSFRLVYNEQFF
TGTGCCAGCCTCTCTTCGTCCGGGACTAGCTTTCGCCTGGTCTACAATGAGCAGTTCTTC
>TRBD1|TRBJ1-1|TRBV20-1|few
CSAREQGGNTEAFF
TGCAGTGCTAGAGAACAGGGGGGGAACACTGAAGCTTTCTTT
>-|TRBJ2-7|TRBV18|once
CASSPPITGSYEQYF
TGTGCCAGCTCACCACCGATCACAGGGTCCTACGAGCAGTACTTC
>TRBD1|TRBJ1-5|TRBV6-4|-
CAKDRDRVPQSNQPQHF
TGTGCCAAGGACCGGGACAGGGTTCCCCAAAGCAATCAGCCCCAGCATTTT
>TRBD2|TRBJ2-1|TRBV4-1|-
CASSQEILGTSGPNEQFF
TGCGCCAGCAGCCAAGAGATCTTAGGGACTAGCGGGCCGAATGAGCAGTTCTTC
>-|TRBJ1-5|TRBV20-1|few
CSARAPYSNQPQHF
TGCAGTGCTAGAGCCCCGTATAGCAATCAGCCCCAGCATTTT
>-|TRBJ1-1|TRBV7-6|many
CASSLVGQANTEAFF
TGTGCCAGCAGCTTAGTAGGGCAGGCGAACACTGAAGCTTTCTTT
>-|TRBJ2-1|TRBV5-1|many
CASSLGLGQDYNEQFF
TGCGCCAGCAGCTTGGGCCTAGGGCAGGACTACAATGAGCAGTTCTTC
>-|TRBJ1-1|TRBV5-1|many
CASSLDPLNTEAFF
TGCGCCAGCAGCTTGGACCCCTTAAACACTGAAGCTTTCTTT
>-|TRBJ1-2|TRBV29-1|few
CSVLLGYGYTF
TGCAGCGTTCTGCTGGGCTATGGCTACACCTTC
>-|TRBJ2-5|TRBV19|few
CASSIGGASRETQYF
TGTGCCAGTAGTATTGGGGGTGCCTCGAGGGAGACCCAGTACTTC